A single T cell receptor beta chain is shown here with its context. The data stem from a study of T cells after yellow fever vaccination. TCRdb used MiXCR to reprocess the 5' RACE reads, holding one entry per CDR3 protein. The table includes approximately 120,000 distinct CDR3 sequences, over 12% detected once. The V and J ends lost 3 bases and 5 bases, in that order; junction bases with no gene match: 11. CDR1 GTSNPN and CDR2 SVGIG come from the germline V gene (reference sequence). The CDR3 is 15 residues long. The sample was CD8+ T cells sorted from PBMCs, taken 5 days after the yellow fever booster vaccination. The sequence came from a man between 18 and 35 years old who received the YFV17D yellow fever vaccine. The chain has TRBV30 and TRBJ1-2, with TRBD1 identical over 8 bases. The CDR3 spells CAWRETGQALYGYTF. Written as DNA, the CDR3 is TGTGCCTGGAGGGAGACGGGACAGGCCCTGTATGGCTACACCTTC.